The 26 T cell receptor beta chains below all came from one sample that was sequenced in a study of blood T cell repertoires in COVID-19 (dated by TCRdb to the early 2020s). The library was produced with the immunoSEQ multiplex PCR assay. Not all clones reach the TCRdb copy of this immuneACCESS table, which keeps in-frame sequences only. Checked studies attribute under half of the gap to unresolved V genes and leave the rest unexplained. The sample records under 40,000 clones, around four fifths of which are singletons. Together, the top ten hold roughly 7.3% of the sample. Sample: peripheral blood. These receptors were obtained from a woman aged 55-70 years with acute or convalescent COVID-19.

CDR3 nucleotide sequence: TGTGCCAGCAGCTTGGTAACAGGGGTTTCAGATACGCAGTATTTT. Its protein product is CASSLVTGVSDTQYF. The chain is built from TRBV5-6 and TRBJ2-3; 7 nucleotides line up with TRBD1. Germline CDR1 and CDR2: SGHDT and YYEEEE. Trimming took 0 bases from V and 4 from J; bases not matched to a gene: 5. The CDR3 runs 15 residues.

This chain links TRBV5-5 with TRBJ2-7; 7 nucleotides match TRBD1. Losses at the gene ends were 0 bases for V and 1 base for J; bases not matched to a gene: 4. CDR3 size: 15 residues. CDR1 is SGHKS and CDR2 is YYEKEE in the germline V gene (reference sequence). CDR3 amino acids: CASSLETGRSYEQYF. DNA of the CDR3: TGTGCCAGCAGCTTGGAGACAGGGAGATCCTACGAGCAGTACTTC.

The rearrangement joins TRBV4-1 to TRBJ2-3; 7 bases align to TRBD2. The V and J ends lost 0 bases and 2 bases, in that order; junction bases with no gene match: 8. Germline CDR1 reads MGHRA; CDR2 reads YSYEKL. The CDR3 covers 17 residues. CDR3 sequence reads: CASSQEGGTETTDTQYF. The CDR3 nucleotides read TGCGCCAGCAGCCAAGAGGGAGGGACCGAAACCACAGATACGCAGTATTTT.

The chain carries TRBV19 and TRBJ1-5, with 10 bases matching TRBD1. V lost 4 bases and J lost 6; bases outside the gene matches: 9. There are 16 residues in the CDR3. Per germline, CDR1 LNHDA and CDR2 SQIVND (reference sequence). Here the CDR3 reads CASSTPDRGESQPQHF. The CDR3 DNA reads as TGTGCCAGTAGTACCCCGGACAGGGGGGAGAGTCAGCCCCAGCATTTT.

The sample holds a few counts of this clone. The DNA of the CDR3 is TGTGCCAGCAGCTTAGTTGCCGCCAGCTCTGGGGCCAACGTCCTGACTTTC. Protein: CASSLVAASSGANVLTF. The chain has TRBV7-6 and TRBJ2-6; D gene uncertain. The germline CDR1 and CDR2 sequences are SGHVS and FNYEAQ. Trimming stripped 1 base from V and 0 bases from J, with 10 bases between. This CDR3 region has 17 residues.

The chain uses TRBV25-1 and TRBJ1-2, with D hard to call. The CDR3 spans 12 residues. Trimming shortened V by 3 bases and J by 4 bases, and 6 bases separated the two germline ends. Per germline, CDR1 MGHDK and CDR2 SYGVNS. The CDR3: CASSDQVYGYTF. CDR3 nucleotides: TGTGCCAGCAGTGACCAGGTCTATGGCTACACCTTC.

This chain uses TRBV2 with TRBJ2-3; no firm D call. The CDR3 sequence is 11 residues long. Between the trimmed V and J ends, which lost 5 bases and 5 bases, there was a span of 5 bases. The germline gives CDR1 SNHLY, CDR2 FYNNEI. CDR3 residues: CASSYLDTQYF. Here the CDR3 DNA reads TGTGCCAGCAGTTATTTAGATACGCAGTATTTT. The full variable domain, in which reference TRBV2 and TRBJ2-3 provide the parts outside the CDR3, is EPEVTQTPSHQVTQMGQEVILRCVPISNHLYFYWYRQILGQKVEFLVSFYNNEISEKSEIFDDQFSVERPDGSNFTLKIRSTKLEDSAMYFCASSYLDTQYFGPGTRLTVL.

This chain connects TRBV7-8 to TRBJ2-7; possible D gene TRBD2, 6 bases. Trimming left V 1 base short and J 7 bases short, with 17 bases between. The CDR3 runs 15 residues. Germline lookup yields CDR1 SGHVS and CDR2 FQNEAQ. This CDR3 reads CASSLERASSREQYF. The CDR3 DNA is TGTGCCAGCAGCTTAGAGCGGGCTAGCAGTAGGGAGCAGTACTTC. The whole variable domain, remainder taken from reference TRBV7-8 and TRBJ2-7, is GAGVSQSPRYKVAKRGQDVALRCDPISGHVSLFWYQQALGQGPEFLTYFQNEAQLDKSGLPSDRFFAERPEGSVSTLKIQRTQQEDSAVYLCASSLERASSREQYFGPGTRLTVT.

The rearrangement uses TRBV5-1 and TRBJ2-7, with 9 bases lining up with TRBD1. Germline V gives CDR1 SGHRS, CDR2 YFSETQ. Trimming cost V 2 bases and J 2 bases; bases outside gene matches: 2. This CDR3 is built from 14 residues. For the CDR3, the DNA is TGCGCCAGCAGCTTCGGGACAGGGACCTACGAGCAGTACTTC. It specifies CASSFGTGTYEQYF.

This clone turned up a few times. The chain recombines TRBV6-5 with TRBJ1-1; 9 nucleotides agree with TRBD1. The CDR3 is 13 amino acids. V was pared by 2 bases and J by 8 bases, with 3 bases of the junction left unmatched. Germline V gene lookup returns CDR1 MNHEY and CDR2 SVGAGI. The CDR3 spells CASSYGTGSEAFF. The CDR3 DNA reads TGTGCCAGCAGTTACGGGACAGGGTCGGAAGCTTTCTTT.

This clone has a handful of counts. The chain is built from TRBV24-1 and TRBJ1-1; 7 bases agree with TRBD1. The CDR3 runs 13 residues. V lost 2 bases and J lost 6; bases outside the gene matches: 2. Germline V CDR1 and CDR2: KGHDR, SFDVKD. CDR3 nucleotide sequence: TGTGCCACCAGTGATTACAGGGGAGCTGAAGCTTTCTTT. Amino acids: CATSDYRGAEAFF.

The V and J genes are TRBV19 and TRBJ2-1; tentatively, D is TRBD1 (5 bases). The ends were cut back, 5 bases at V and 7 bases at J, with 12 bases in the middle. Germline values: CDR1 LNHDA, CDR2 SQIVND (reference sequence). The CDR3 length is 13 residues. CDR3 sequence reads: CASSHLRVNEQFF. CDR3 sequence (DNA): TGTGCCAGTAGTCATCTCAGGGTGAATGAGCAGTTCTTC. The variable domain in full, completed from reference TRBV19 and TRBJ2-1, reads DGGITQSPKYLFRKEGQNVTLSCEQNLNHDAMYWYRQDPGQGLRLIYYSQIVNDFQKGDIAEGYSVSREKKESFPLTVTSAQKNPTAFYLCASSHLRVNEQFFGPGTRLTVL.

This clone has more than one count but fewer than ten. V gene TRBV5-1 combines with J gene TRBJ2-7; D gene uncertain. The V gene lost 0 bases and the J gene lost 3 bases, with 13 bases spanning the gap. The CDR3 extends over 15 amino acids. Germline CDR1 is SGHRS and CDR2 is YFSETQ. Written as DNA, the CDR3 is TGCGCCAGCAGCTTGGTAATCGGGTCCGTCTACGAGCAGTACTTC. Translated, it gives CASSLVIGSVYEQYF.

The V call is TRBV12-3 or TRBV12-4, the J call TRBJ1-1; 7 bases fit TRBD1. J gave up 9 bases and V 5 bases, and 9 bases lay outside the gene matches. The CDR3 runs to 13 residues. DNA for the CDR3: TGTGCCAGCAGTCCCCCTGACAGGGCTAAAGCTTTCTTT. It translates to CASSPPDRAKAFF.

This rearrangement joins TRBV7-9 to TRBJ1-5, with D possibly matching TRBD1 (5 bases). Germline CDR1 and CDR2: SEHNR and FQNEAQ (reference sequence). This CDR3 has 12 amino acids. V lost 11 bases to trimming and J lost 4 bases, with 12 bases between them. CDR3 residues: CAPRGSNQPQHF. DNA of the CDR3: TGTGCCCCCCGGGGGTCGAATCAGCCCCAGCATTTT.

The chain's CDR3 is CASSSTGENQPQHF. CDR3 in DNA: TGTGCCAGCAGTTCGACAGGTGAAAATCAGCCCCAGCATTTT. The chain is built from TRBV28 and TRBJ1-5; TRBD1 might be the D (6 bases). The CDR3 length is 14 residues. Germline V gives CDR1 MDHEN, CDR2 SYDVKM. V shed 4 bases and J shed 4 bases, with 11 bases lying between them. Full variable domain (missing parts from reference TRBV28 and TRBJ1-5): DVKVTQSSRYLVKRTGEKVFLECVQDMDHENMFWYRQDPGLGLRLIYFSYDVKMKEKGDIPEGYSVSREKKERFSLILESASTNQTSMYLCASSSTGENQPQHFGDGTRLSIL.

The CDR3 DNA reads as TGTGCCAGTAGTTTGGCCAGCGGGGGCTGGGAGACCCAGTACTTC. As protein: CASSLASGGWETQYF. This chain connects TRBV19 to TRBJ2-5, with 8 positions matching TRBD2. V dropped 5 bases and J dropped 5; count of bases not matched to a gene: 10. The CDR3 is 15 residues long. Germline V gene data show CDR1 as LNHDA and CDR2 as SQIVND (reference sequence).

This chain joins TRBV18 and TRBJ1-1; a possible D gene is TRBD1 (6 bases). This CDR3 spans 13 amino acids. V was clipped by 2 bases and J by 3 bases, with 7 bases between them. Germline V CDR1 and CDR2: KGHSH, LQKENI. CDR3 DNA: TGTGCCAGCTCACCAAGACAGGACACTGAAGCTTTCTTT. Its protein is CASSPRQDTEAFF.

This clone was counted only a few times. This sequence joins TRBV7-9 and TRBJ1-2; D unclear. Germline values: CDR1 SEHNR, CDR2 FQNEAQ (reference sequence). V dropped 5 bases and J dropped 8 bases, with 15 bases sitting between them. The CDR3 is made up of 13 amino acids. CDR3 loop: CASSISVAEGYTF. The CDR3 nucleotides are TGTGCCAGCAGCATTTCAGTCGCGGAGGGCTACACCTTC.

The V call is TRBV9, the J call TRBJ1-5, with no clear D. Germline V gives CDR1 SGDLS, CDR2 YYNGEE. V was trimmed by 3 bases and J by 3 bases, leaving 10 bases between them. The CDR3 sequence is 14 residues long. The CDR3 protein is CASSARFANQPQHF. CDR3 bases: TGTGCCAGCAGCGCCCGGTTCGCCAATCAGCCCCAGCATTTT.

V usage is TRBV18 and J usage is TRBJ1-2; TRBD1 is a possible D gene (5 bases). Germline CDR1 KGHSH, CDR2 LQKENI. Trimming left V 3 bases short and J 3 bases short, with 8 bases between. This CDR3 spans 13 amino acids. The CDR3 nucleotides read TGTGCCAGCTCACCTGACAGCTACTATGGCTACACCTTC. Protein sequence: CASSPDSYYGYTF. Using reference TRBV18 and TRBJ1-2 for the parts outside the CDR3, the full variable domain is NAGVMQNPRHLVRRRGQEARLRCSPMKGHSHVYWYRQLPEEGLKFMVYLQKENIIDESGMPKERFSAEFPKEGPSILRIQQVVRGDSAAYFCASSPDSYYGYTFGSGTRLTVV.

This rearrangement joins TRBV28 to TRBJ2-5; D assignment may be TRBD1 or TRBD2 (9 bases each). Between the trimmed V and J ends, which lost 5 bases and 4 bases, there was a span of 32 bases. The CDR3 is 20 residues long. CDR1 is MDHEN and CDR2 is SYDVKM in the germline V gene. Here the CDR3 DNA reads TGTGCCAGCAGTCAGGTCCGGGACAGGGTCCGGCTAGCGGGGATAGAGACCCAGTACTTC. This gives the protein CASSQVRDRVRLAGIETQYF.

This chain connects TRBV3-1 (or the pseudogene TRBV3-2) to TRBJ1-1, with D uncertain. This CDR3 contains 13 residues. V gave up 3 bases and J gave up 3 bases, with 8 bases separating them. Germline V CDR1 and CDR2: LGHDT, YNNKEL (reference sequence). CDR3 nucleotide sequence: TGTGCCAGCAGCCAGGCACCCCACACTGAAGCTTTCTTT. Amino acids: CASSQAPHTEAFF.

The chain has TRBV5-4 and TRBJ1-1, with 7 bases identical to TRBD1. Germline CDR1 is SGHNT and CDR2 is YYREEE (reference sequence). With V trimmed by 6 bases and J by 4 bases, 12 bases remained unmatched. CDR3 length equals 15 residues. The CDR3 spells CASTFQQRQGTEAFF. Written as DNA, the CDR3 is TGTGCCAGCACCTTTCAGCAGAGACAGGGCACTGAAGCTTTCTTT. The full variable domain, in which reference TRBV5-4 and TRBJ1-1 provide the parts outside the CDR3, is ETGVTQSPTHLIKTRGQQVTLRCSSQSGHNTVSWYQQALGQGPQFIFQYYREEENGRGNFPPRFSGLQFPNYSSELNVNALELDDSALYLCASTFQQRQGTEAFFGQGTRLTVV.

V and J are TRBV18 and TRBJ1-1; TRBD1 aligns across 9 bases. With 4 bases clipped from V and 1 base from J, the junction kept 4 bases outside the gene matches. The CDR3 extends over 15 amino acids. The germline V gene encodes CDR1 KGHSH and CDR2 LQKENI. This CDR3 reads CASSLQGAGNTEAFF. CDR3 nucleotide sequence: TGTGCCAGCTCACTACAGGGGGCGGGGAACACTGAAGCTTTCTTT.

The V and J genes are TRBV7-6 and TRBJ1-5; unclear D gene. CDR1 SGHVS and CDR2 FNYEAQ come from the germline V gene. The CDR3 runs to 14 residues. The V end was cut by 5 bases, the J end by 7 bases, with 15 bases between. CDR3 nucleotides: TGTGCCAGCAGCCCCGAGGCAGGAGGACAGCCCCAGCATTTT. Translated, it gives CASSPEAGGQPQHF.